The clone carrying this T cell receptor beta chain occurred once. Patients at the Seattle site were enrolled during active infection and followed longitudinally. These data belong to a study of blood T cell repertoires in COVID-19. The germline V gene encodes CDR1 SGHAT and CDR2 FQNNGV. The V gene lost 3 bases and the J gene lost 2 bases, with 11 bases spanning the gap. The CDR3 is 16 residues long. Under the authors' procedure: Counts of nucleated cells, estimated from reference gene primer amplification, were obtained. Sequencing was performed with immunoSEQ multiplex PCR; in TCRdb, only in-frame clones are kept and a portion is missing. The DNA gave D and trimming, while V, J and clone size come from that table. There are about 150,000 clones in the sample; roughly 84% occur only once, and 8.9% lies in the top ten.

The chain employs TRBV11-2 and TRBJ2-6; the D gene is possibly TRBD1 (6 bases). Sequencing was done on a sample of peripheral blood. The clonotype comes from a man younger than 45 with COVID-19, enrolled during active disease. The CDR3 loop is CASSFTGSAGANVLTF. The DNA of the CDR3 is TGTGCCAGCAGCTTTACAGGGTCAGCTGGGGCCAACGTCCTGACTTTC.